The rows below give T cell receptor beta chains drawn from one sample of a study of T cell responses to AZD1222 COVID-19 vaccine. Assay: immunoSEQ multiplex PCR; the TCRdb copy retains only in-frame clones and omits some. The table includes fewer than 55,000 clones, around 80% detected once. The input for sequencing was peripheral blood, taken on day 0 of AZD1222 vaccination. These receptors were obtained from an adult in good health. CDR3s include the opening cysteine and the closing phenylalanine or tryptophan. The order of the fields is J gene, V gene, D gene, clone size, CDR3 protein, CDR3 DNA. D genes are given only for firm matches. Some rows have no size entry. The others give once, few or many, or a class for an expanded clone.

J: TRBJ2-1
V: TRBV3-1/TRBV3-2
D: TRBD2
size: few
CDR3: CASSRTSGRAWGYNEQFF
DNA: TGTGCCAGCAGCCGGACTAGCGGGAGGGCCTGGGGATACAATGAGCAGTTCTTC

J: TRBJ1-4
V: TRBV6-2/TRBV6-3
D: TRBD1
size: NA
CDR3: CASSSRQGREKLFF
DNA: TGTGCCAGCAGTTCTCGACAGGGAAGGGAAAAACTGTTTTTT

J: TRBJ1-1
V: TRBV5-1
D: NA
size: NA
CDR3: CASSLGAGMNTEAFF
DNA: TGCGCCAGCAGCTTGGGCGCCGGTATGAACACTGAAGCTTTCTTT

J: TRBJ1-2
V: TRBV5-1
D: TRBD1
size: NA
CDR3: CASSRGDSANYGYTF
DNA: TGCGCCAGCAGCAGAGGGGACAGCGCTAACTATGGCTACACCTTC

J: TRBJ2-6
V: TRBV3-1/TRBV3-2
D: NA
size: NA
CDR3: CASSQRDGANVLTF
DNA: TGTGCCAGCAGCCAGCGAGATGGGGCCAACGTCCTGACTTTC

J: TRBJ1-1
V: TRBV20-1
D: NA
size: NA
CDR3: CSASVGNTEAFF
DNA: TGCAGTGCTAGTGTGGGGAACACTGAAGCTTTCTTT

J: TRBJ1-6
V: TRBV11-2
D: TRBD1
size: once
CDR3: CASSPGQGANSPLHF
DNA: TGTGCCAGCAGCCCAGGACAGGGGGCTAATTCACCCCTCCACTTT

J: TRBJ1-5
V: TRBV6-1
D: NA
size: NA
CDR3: CASSEGQAIGNQPQHF
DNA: TGTGCCAGCAGTGAAGGACAGGCGATAGGGAATCAGCCCCAGCATTTT

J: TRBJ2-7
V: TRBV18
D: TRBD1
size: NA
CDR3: CASSLRGQAYEQYF
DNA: TGTGCCAGCTCCCTCAGAGGACAGGCCTACGAGCAGTACTTC

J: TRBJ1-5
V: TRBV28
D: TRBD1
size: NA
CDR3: CASSTGQGRDQPQHF
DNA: TGTGCCAGCAGTACGGGACAGGGGCGTGATCAGCCCCAGCATTTT

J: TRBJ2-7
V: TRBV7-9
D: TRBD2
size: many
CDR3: CASSFLLAGVNEQYF
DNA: TGTGCCAGCAGCTTTCTACTAGCGGGAGTCAACGAGCAGTACTTC

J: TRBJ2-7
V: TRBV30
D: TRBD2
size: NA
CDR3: CAWSPPSGTSYEQYF
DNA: TGTGCCTGGAGTCCTCCTAGCGGGACCTCCTACGAGCAGTACTTC

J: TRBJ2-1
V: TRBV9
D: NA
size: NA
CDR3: CASSVEGRANEQFF
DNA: TGTGCCAGCAGCGTAGAAGGGCGGGCGAATGAGCAGTTCTTC

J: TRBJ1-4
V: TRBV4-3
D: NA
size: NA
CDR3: CATKDGATNEKLFF
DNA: TGCGCCACCAAGGACGGCGCAACTAATGAAAAACTGTTTTTT

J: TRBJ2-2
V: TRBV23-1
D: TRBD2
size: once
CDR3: CASSPFWTSGSNTGELFF
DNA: TGCGCCAGCAGTCCCTTCTGGACTAGCGGGTCGAACACCGGGGAGCTGTTTTTT

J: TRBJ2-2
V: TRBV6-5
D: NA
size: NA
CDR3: CAAARGPGELFF
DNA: TGTGCCGCGGCCAGGGGCCCCGGGGAGCTGTTTTTT

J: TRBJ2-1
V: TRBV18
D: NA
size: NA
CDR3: CASSPRRDNEQFF
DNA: TGTGCCAGCTCACCACGCAGGGACAATGAGCAGTTCTTC

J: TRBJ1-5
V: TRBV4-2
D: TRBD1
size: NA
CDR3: CASSQGRTGQQPQHF
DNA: TGTGCCAGCAGCCAGGGGAGGACAGGGCAACAGCCCCAGCATTTT

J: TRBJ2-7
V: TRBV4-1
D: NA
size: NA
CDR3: CASSPQAGNEQYF
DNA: TGCGCCAGCAGCCCTCAGGCTGGGAACGAGCAGTACTTC